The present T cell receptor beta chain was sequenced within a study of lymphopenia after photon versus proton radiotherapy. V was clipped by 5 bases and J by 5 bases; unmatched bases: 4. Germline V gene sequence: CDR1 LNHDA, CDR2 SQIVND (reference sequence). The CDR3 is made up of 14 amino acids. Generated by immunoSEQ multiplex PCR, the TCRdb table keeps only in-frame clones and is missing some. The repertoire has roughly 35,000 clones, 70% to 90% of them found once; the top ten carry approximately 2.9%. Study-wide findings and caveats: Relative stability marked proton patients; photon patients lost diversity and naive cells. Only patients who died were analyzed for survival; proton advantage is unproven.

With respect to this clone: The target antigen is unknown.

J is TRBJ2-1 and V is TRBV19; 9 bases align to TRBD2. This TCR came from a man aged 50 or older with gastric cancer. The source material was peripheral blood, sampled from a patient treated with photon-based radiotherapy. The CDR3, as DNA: TGTGCCAGTAGTTTGACTAGCGGCCACAATGAGCAGTTCTTC. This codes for CASSLTSGHNEQFF.